This note documents a single TCR beta chain sequence. Antigen specificity is unknown. TCRdb keeps only in-frame clones here, not all; method: immunoSEQ multiplex PCR. The sample lists over a million clones, roughly 96% seen once, with roughly 1.2% in the top ten. This record comes from a study of shared clonotypes between healthy human individuals. Study background: Donors were a couple of women and a few men aged 18 to 49. For every donor, three CD4 naive, three CD4 memory, two CD8 naive and one CD8 memory plates were used.

Study-level points and caveats: In contrast to clonotypes shared by all four donors, non-shared clonotypes had lower generation probabilities. Among four donors, approximately 5.4% of naive CD4 clonotypes were found in common.

The receptor comes from a man aged 25-45 years in good health. Sequenced material: naive CD4+ T cells sorted from blood. Noted subset: CD45RA+ positively selected.

The chain's CDR3 is CASRGFEGQPYEQYF. CDR3 DNA: TGTGCCAGCAGAGGTTTTGAGGGTCAGCCCTACGAGCAGTACTTC. This rearrangement joins TRBV28 to TRBJ2-7; weak D call: TRBD2 (5 bases). The V gene's germline CDR1 is MDHEN and CDR2 SYDVKM. The CDR3 runs 15 residues. V lost 6 bases, J lost 2 bases, and 17 bases lay in between.